This T cell receptor (beta chain) was captured in a study of molecular identifiers for immune sequencing clone quantification. The V and J ends lost 4 bases and 2 bases respectively, with 17 bases between them. CDR1 is SGHTA and CDR2 is FQGNSA in the germline V gene. This CDR3 contains 16 residues. Sorting recovered naive CD8 T cells on a CD8+CD4-CCR7+CD45RA+ profile. The authors built bulk TCR libraries by previously described methods with listed TCR primers. One entry per CDR3 protein results from TCRdb running MiXCR on the PCR reads. The sample lists approximately 630,000 distinct CDR3 sequences, approximately 24% occurring once. This clonotype was seen ten or more times.

The V call is TRBV7-2, the J call TRBJ2-5; D not certain. This TCR was recovered from a human donor in good health. Some libraries in this study had Jurkat cell RNA spiked in. Sample: naive CD8+ T cells from blood, with Jurkat cell RNA spiked in. This sample's subset: FACS-sorted CD8+CD4-CCR7+CD45RA+ naive T cells. CDR3 DNA: TGTGCCAGCAGCTACCCTAGTAGGCTCGTACAAGAGACCCAGTACTTC. It specifies CASSYPSRLVQETQYF. Using reference TRBV7-2 and TRBJ2-5 for the parts outside the CDR3, the full variable domain is GAGVSQSPSNKVTEKGKDVELRCDPISGHTALYWYRQSLGQGLEFLIYFQGNSAPDKSGLPSDRFSAERTGGSVSTLTIQRTQQEDSAVYLCASSYPSRLVQETQYFGPGTRLLVL.